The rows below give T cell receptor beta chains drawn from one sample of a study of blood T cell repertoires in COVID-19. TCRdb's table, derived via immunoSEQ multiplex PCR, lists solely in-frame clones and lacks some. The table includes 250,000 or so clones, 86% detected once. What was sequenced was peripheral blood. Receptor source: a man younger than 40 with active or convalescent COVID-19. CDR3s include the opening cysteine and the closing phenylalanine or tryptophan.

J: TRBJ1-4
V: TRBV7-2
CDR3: CASSHRGTGVEKLFF

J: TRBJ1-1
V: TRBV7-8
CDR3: CASSLVGRTEAFF

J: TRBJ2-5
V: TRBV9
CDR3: CASSGSGGLRRETQYF

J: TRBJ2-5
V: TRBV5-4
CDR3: CASSGGLAGAHLQETQYF

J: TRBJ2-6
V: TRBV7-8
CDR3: CASSPRGASGGPKPTSGANVLTF

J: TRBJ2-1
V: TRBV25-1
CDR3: CASSEFSGDLTYNEQFF

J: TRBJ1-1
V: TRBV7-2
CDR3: CASSLVGRNTEAFF

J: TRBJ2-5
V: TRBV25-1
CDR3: CASSEQGQETQYF

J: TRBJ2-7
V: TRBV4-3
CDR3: CASSQATSGLYEQYF

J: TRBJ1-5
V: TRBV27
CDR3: CASSLSGAFRPQHF

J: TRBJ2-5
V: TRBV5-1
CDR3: CASSLRRSGAAETQYF

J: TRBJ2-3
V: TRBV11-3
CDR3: CASSRGGWGTDTQYF

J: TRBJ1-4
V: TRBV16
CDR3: CASSQSGRPRNEKLFF

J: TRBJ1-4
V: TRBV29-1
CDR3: CSGKYPGVNEKLFF

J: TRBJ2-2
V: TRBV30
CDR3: CAWRPGTGELFF

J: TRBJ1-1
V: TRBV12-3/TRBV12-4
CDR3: CASSLVRGLAFF

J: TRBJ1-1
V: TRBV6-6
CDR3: CASREGGAGTEAFF

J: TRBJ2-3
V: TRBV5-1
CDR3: CASSQATSTDTQYF

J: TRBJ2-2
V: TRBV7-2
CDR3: CASSLALLAETTGELFF

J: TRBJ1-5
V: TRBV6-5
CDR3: CASAPGTSLNQPQHF